The 32 T cell receptor beta chains below were found in one sample sequenced in a study of regulatory T cells in long-lasting Graves disease. The time point denotes: persistent/refractory GD, antithyroid drugs over 5 years with positive TRAb. Researchers made the TCR library from RNA that was extracted from PBMCs. The authors built TCR beta libraries using iRepertoire HTBI primers and Arm-PCR of CDR3 regions. In TCRdb, the multiplex PCR reads were re-called with MiXCR into one record per CDR3 protein. The table shows 400,000 to 500,000 distinct CDR3 sequences, with 20% to 25% occurring only once. Sample: peripheral blood mononuclear cells (PBMCs), taken when the disease was refractory, from a patient treated with antithyroid drugs. These receptors originate from a female donor with Graves disease.

This clonotype was picked up many times. The chain has TRBV6-1 and TRBJ2-7; a possible D gene is TRBD1 (6 bases). Germline CDR1 is MNHNS and CDR2 is SASEGT. This CDR3 has 16 amino acids. V shed 0 bases and J shed 2 bases, with 14 bases lying between them. In nucleotides, the CDR3 is TGTGCCAGCAGTGAAGCCGGTGAGGGGGAGACCTACGAGCAGTACTTC. Protein product: CASSEAGEGETYEQYF.

Only a few counts were recorded for this clonotype. V and J are TRBV5-5 and TRBJ2-7; 10 bases agree with TRBD1. The germline CDR1 and CDR2 sequences are SGHKS and YYEKEE (reference sequence). Germline trimming cut 2 bases from V and 2 bases from J; bases unmatched to any gene: 7. The CDR3 is made up of 16 amino acids. DNA of the CDR3: TGTGCCAGCAGCTTCACACCCGGGACAGGGGCCTACGAGCAGTACTTC. Protein: CASSFTPGTGAYEQYF.

Concerning this clonotype: Germline is not matched at one junction end, which may reflect a read error. V is TRBV10-3 and J is TRBJ2-4; D gene unclear. From germline, CDR1 is ENHRY and CDR2 SYGVKD. The CDR3 covers 18 residues. CDR3 region: CAISELPPRRIAKSIQYF. As DNA, the CDR3 is TGTGCCATCAGTGAGTTACCCCCACGCCGCATAGCCAAAAGCATTCAGTACTTC.

In this sample, this clonotype turned up many times. The chain has TRBV12-3 or TRBV12-4 and TRBJ1-5, with D perhaps TRBD1 (5 bases). CDR3 length: 15 amino acids. V was shortened by 3 bases and J by 5 bases, with 14 bases between the two germline ends. The CDR3 DNA is TGTGCCAGCAGTTTCGGGGGTGCGGTAGATCAGCCCCAGCATTTT. Translated, it gives CASSFGGAVDQPQHF.

This clonotype was seen at least ten times. The chain is built from TRBV11-2 and TRBJ2-6; D is unclear. V lost 2 bases to trimming and J lost 0 bases, with 5 bases between them. Germline CDR1 reads SGHAT; CDR2 reads FQNNGV. The CDR3 runs 15 residues. The chain's CDR3 is CASSLTDSGANVLTF. CDR3 in DNA: TGTGCCAGCAGCTTAACCGACTCTGGGGCCAACGTCCTGACTTTC.

This clonotype was found a few times. The rearrangement uses TRBV29-1 and TRBJ1-1; TRBD1 aligns across 11 bases. V was clipped by 4 bases and J by 4 bases; unmatched bases: 14. The germline CDR1 and CDR2 sequences are SQVTM and ANQGSEA. The length of the CDR3 is 17 residues. CDR3 sequence (DNA): TGCAGCGTTGGAGGTAGGACAGGGGGCTCTGGGGTCACTGAAGCTTTCTTT. This codes for CSVGGRTGGSGVTEAFF.

This clonotype has just one count. The chain has TRBV20-1 and TRBJ1-6, with D hard to call. V was cut by 1 base and J by 7 bases, with 8 bases left in between. Looked up from germline, CDR1 is DFQATT and CDR2 is SNEGSKA (reference sequence). CDR3 size: 13 residues. CDR3 DNA: TGCAGTGCTAGAGGACCCGGAAATTCACCCCTCCACTTT. Translated, it gives CSARGPGNSPLHF.

This clonotype was counted only a few times. Just one base apart from a much larger clone, this may be a read error. No conserved phenylalanine or tryptophan is present at the end of the CDR3, so a read error is the likely explanation. The V and J genes are TRBV2 and TRBJ2-7; D is undetermined. CDR3 length equals 13 residues. Germline values: CDR1 SNHLY, CDR2 FYNNEI. The ends were cut back, 6 bases at V and 2 bases at J, with 11 bases in the middle. CDR3 sequence: CASRDPYAYEQYS. Written as DNA, the CDR3 is TGTGCCAGCAGGGACCCTTACGCCTACGAGCAGTACTCC.

This clonotype has a handful of counts. The chain is built from TRBV4-1 and TRBJ2-7, with D hard to call. Germline CDR1 is MGHRA and CDR2 is YSYEKL. The CDR3 spans 12 residues. V dropped 4 bases and J dropped 6 bases, with 10 bases sitting between them. CDR3 loop: CASSRSTGEQYF. The CDR3 DNA is TGCGCCAGCAGCCGATCGACTGGCGAGCAGTACTTC.

V is TRBV9 and J is TRBJ1-2, with TRBD1 matching 11 bases. Germline V gives CDR1 SGDLS, CDR2 YYNGEE. This CDR3 has 15 amino acids. The trim removed 4 bases at V and 7 bases at J, leaving 9 bases unmatched. CDR3: CASSMTGQGASGYTF. DNA of the CDR3: TGTGCCAGCAGCATGACCGGACAGGGGGCAAGTGGCTACACCTTC. Full variable domain (missing parts from reference TRBV9 and TRBJ1-2): DSGVTQTPKHLITATGQRVTLRCSPRSGDLSVYWYQQSLDQGLQFLIQYYNGEERAKGNILERFSAQQFPDLHSELNLSSLELGDSALYFCASSMTGQGASGYTFGSGTRLTVV.

The table lists this clonotype with many counts. This rearrangement joins TRBV11-2 to TRBJ2-5; TRBD2 aligns across 10 bases. J was trimmed by 4 bases and V by 5 bases; bases with no gene match: 10. The CDR3 spans 16 residues. The germline gives CDR1 SGHAT, CDR2 FQNNGV. The CDR3 region is CASSRWPSGRGETQYF. Written as DNA, the CDR3 is TGTGCCAGCAGCCGATGGCCTAGCGGGAGAGGAGAGACCCAGTACTTC.

This clonotype has just a few counts. The chain carries TRBV7-2 and TRBJ2-5; D is unresolved. The germline V gene encodes CDR1 SGHTA and CDR2 FQGNSA. V lost 4 bases and J lost 7, with 10 bases in between. There are 12 residues in the CDR3. In nucleotides, the CDR3 is TGTGCCAGCAGCTCGGCCTATCCGACCCAGTACTTC. It codes for CASSSAYPTQYF.

The chain combines TRBV20-1 with TRBJ2-5; 8 bases map to TRBD1. CDR3 length equals 12 residues. The V segment lost 4 bases and the J segment 6 bases; nucleotides outside the gene matches: 4. The germline gives CDR1 DFQATT, CDR2 SNEGSKA (reference sequence). The DNA of the CDR3 is TGCAGTGCTACCCAGGGGGCACAGACCCAGTACTTC. This translates into CSATQGAQTQYF.

This clonotype has at least ten counts. V is TRBV13 and J is TRBJ2-7; TRBD2 matches 10 bases. V shed 5 bases and J 5 bases; nucleotides not matched to a gene: 12. The CDR3 has 16 residues. Germline V lookup: CDR1 PRHDT, CDR2 FYEKMQ (reference sequence). CDR3 DNA: TGTGCCAGCAGCGCCATGGGCGAGCGGGAGGGCCACGAGCAGTACTTC. Its translation: CASSAMGEREGHEQYF.

This clonotype has ten or more counts. The gene calls are TRBV28 and TRBJ2-7; 12 nucleotides match TRBD2. The CDR3 contains 15 residues. From germline, CDR1 is MDHEN and CDR2 SYDVKM. The trim removed 5 bases at V and 7 bases at J, leaving 9 bases unmatched. The CDR3 DNA is TGTGCCAGCAGTGTAGGACTAGCGGGACTTGTAGAGCAGTACTTC. Its protein is CASSVGLAGLVEQYF.

This clonotype was recorded many times. The J gene is TRBJ2-4, the V gene TRBV27, with D perhaps matching TRBD1 (5 bases). V shed 6 bases and J shed 0 bases, with 15 bases lying between them. The V gene's germline CDR1 is MNHEY and CDR2 SMNVEV (reference sequence). The CDR3 extends over 16 amino acids. CDR3 sequence: CASSPQTVLAKNIQYF. CDR3 sequence (DNA): TGTGCCAGCAGCCCTCAGACAGTTCTAGCCAAAAACATTCAGTACTTC.

This clonotype was recorded at least ten times. This chain's CDR3 is CASSEAWDRNYGYTF. CDR3 nucleotides: TGTGCCAGCAGTGAAGCCTGGGACAGAAACTATGGCTACACCTTC. The chain uses TRBV6-1 and TRBJ1-2; 7 bases line up with TRBD1. The CDR3 loop spans 15 amino acids. Trimming at V came to 0 bases and at J to 2 bases, leaving 3 bases not matched to a gene. CDR1 and CDR2 from the germline V gene are MNHNS and SASEGT.

This clonotype was observed at least ten times. The chain has TRBV12-3 or TRBV12-4 and TRBJ2-7, with 9 bases fitting TRBD1. The CDR3 contains 15 residues. V lost 5 bases, J lost 3 bases, and 8 bases stayed unmatched. CDR3 region: CASSPGQGVFYEQYF. In DNA, the CDR3 is TGTGCCAGCAGTCCGGGACAGGGAGTTTTCTACGAGCAGTACTTC.

The chain joins TRBV19 to TRBJ2-7; a possible D gene is TRBD1 (5 bases). The CDR3 length is 15 residues. Trimming left V 8 bases short and J 0 bases short, with 17 bases between. Germline V lookup: CDR1 LNHDA, CDR2 SQIVND (reference sequence). CDR3 loop: CASRVFGDSSYEQYF. The CDR3 DNA follows: TGTGCCAGTCGAGTTTTCGGCGACAGCTCCTACGAGCAGTACTTC.

Comment on this clonotype: This could be a read error, since a much larger clone is one nucleotide away. The CDR3 region has the DNA TGTGCCAGCAGTTACCCGATATTAGCAGAGACCCAGTACTTC. Translating it yields CASSYPILAETQYF. The chain has TRBV6-4 and TRBJ2-5; no clear D gene. This CDR3 comprises 14 residues. Trimming shortened V by 5 bases and J by 4 bases, and 14 bases separated the two germline ends. Germline values: CDR1 MRHNA, CDR2 SNTAGT.

This clonotype was recorded many times. The rearrangement links TRBV20-1 to TRBJ2-7; TRBD2 matches at 7 bases. CDR3 length equals 14 residues. The germline V gene encodes CDR1 DFQATT and CDR2 SNEGSKA (reference sequence). V shed 8 bases and J 5 bases; nucleotides not matched to a gene: 15. This chain's CDR3 is CSTLVGAGKDEQYF. CDR3 coding DNA: TGCAGTACCTTAGTGGGAGCGGGGAAGGACGAGCAGTACTTC.

This clonotype appeared many times. The V call is TRBV6-1, the J call TRBJ2-7; 11 nucleotides agree with TRBD1. CDR1 and CDR2 (germline): MNHNS, SASEGT. V shed 6 bases, J shed 2 bases, and the junction held 6 bases outside the gene matches. This CDR3 has 15 residues. The CDR3 coding sequence is TGTGCCAGCAGAAACGGGGGACAGGGGGCCTACGAGCAGTACTTC. Translation: CASRNGGQGAYEQYF.

The rearrangement uses TRBV4-1 and TRBJ2-7; D is unresolved. CDR3 length: 16 residues. CDR1 and CDR2 (germline): MGHRA, YSYEKL. Deletions cut 3 bases from V and 1 base from J, with 16 bases between. The CDR3, as DNA: TGCGCCAGCAGCCATCCCCCCCGGGCCTCATCCTACGAGCAGTACTTC. Its protein product is CASSHPPRASSYEQYF.

This clonotype was found a few times. CDR3 sequence: CASSLNREAFF. The CDR3 coding sequence is TGTGCCAGCAGCTTGAACAGGGAAGCTTTCTTT. This sequence joins TRBV5-5 and TRBJ1-1, with a possible D match to TRBD1 (5 bases). With 1 base removed from V and 8 bases from J, the gap between germline ends came to 6 bases. This CDR3 contains 11 residues. CDR1 and CDR2 (germline): SGHKS, YYEKEE (reference sequence). The full variable domain, its missing parts supplied by reference TRBV5-5 and TRBJ1-1, is DAGVTQSPTHLIKTRGQQVTLRCSPISGHKSVSWYQQVLGQGPQFIFQYYEKEERGRGNFPDRFSARQFPNYSSELNVNALLLGDSALYLCASSLNREAFFGQGTRLTVV.

V is TRBV5-1 and J is TRBJ2-2; a possible D gene is TRBD1 (6 bases). From germline, CDR1 is SGHRS and CDR2 YFSETQ. The ends were cut back, 2 bases at V and 3 bases at J, with 11 bases in the middle. The CDR3 has 15 residues. The CDR3: CASSFGQIDTGELFF. CDR3 in DNA: TGCGCCAGCAGCTTTGGACAGATTGACACCGGGGAGCTGTTTTTT.

There are a few counts of this clonotype. The chain combines TRBV28 with TRBJ2-5, with 10 bases matching TRBD1. Germline V gene sequence: CDR1 MDHEN, CDR2 SYDVKM. This CDR3 contains 14 residues. Unmatched junction bases numbered 5, after V lost 5 bases and J lost 5 bases. The CDR3 coding sequence is TGTGCCAGCAGTACGGGACAGGGGACCGAGACCCAGTACTTC. The encoded protein is CASSTGQGTETQYF.

The rearrangement joins TRBV5-1 to TRBJ2-1; 7 positions match TRBD1. The V segment lost 4 bases and the J segment 0 bases; nucleotides outside the gene matches: 4. CDR1 and CDR2 (germline): SGHRS, YFSETQ. This CDR3 is 15 amino acids long. CDR3 loop: CASSPGGFSYNEQFF. The CDR3 DNA is TGCGCCAGCAGCCCAGGGGGATTCTCCTACAATGAGCAGTTCTTC.

Remarks on this clonotype: This may be a read error, as it is one base from a much larger clone. The rearrangement uses TRBV11-2 and TRBJ2-7; 8 bases agree with TRBD2. Per the germline V gene, CDR1 is SGHAT and CDR2 is FQNNGV. The CDR3 loop spans 15 amino acids. The DNA of the CDR3 is TGTGCCAGCAGCTTAGAAGCGGGAGTACTCTACAAGCAGTACTTC. Protein sequence: CASSLEAGVLYKQYF. Drawing the rest from reference TRBV11-2 and TRBJ2-7, the complete variable domain is EAGVAQSPRYKIIEKRQSVAFWCNPISGHATLYWYQQILGQGPKLLIQFQNNGVVDDSQLPKDRFSAERLKGVDSTLKIQPAKLEDSAVYLCASSLEAGVLYKQYFGPGTRLTVT.

As regards this clonotype: A much larger clone sits a single nucleotide away, making a read error possible. The chain uses TRBV27 and TRBJ1-1, with 9 bases matching TRBD1. CDR1 and CDR2 (germline): MNHEY, SMNVEV (reference sequence). This CDR3 has 15 residues. DNA of the CDR3: TGTACCAGCAACCAACAACAGGGGGCAGGGACTGAAGCTTTCTTT. Amino acids: CTSNQQQGAGTEAFF.

CDR3 DNA: TGTGCCAGCAGCTCTCCCCCCCTCGGGGGTGGGGAGACCCAGTACTTC. It encodes CASSSPPLGGGETQYF. The rearrangement uses TRBV5-4 and TRBJ2-5; D perhaps matches TRBD2 (6 bases). The CDR3 is made up of 16 amino acids. Germline CDR1 reads SGHNT; CDR2 reads YYREEE (reference sequence). V was trimmed by 3 bases and J by 5 bases, leaving 20 bases between them.

This chain uses TRBV29-1 with TRBJ1-4; D might be TRBD1 (5 bases). V was clipped by 4 bases and J by 14 bases, with 14 bases between them. CDR3 size: 11 residues. From germline, CDR1 is SQVTM and CDR2 ANQGSEA. The DNA for the CDR3 is TGCAGCGTTGTGAGTAACGAGGGGCTGTTTTTT. Translation gives CSVVSNEGLFF.

This clonotype was counted many times. This chain joins TRBV6-1 and TRBJ2-4, with no clear D. The germline V gene has CDR1 MNHNS and CDR2 SASEGT. V shed 6 bases and J shed 9 bases, with 15 bases lying between them. The CDR3 is 13 residues long. The DNA for the CDR3 is TGTGCCAGCAGGAATATGGGGATGGGCATTCAGTACTTC. It is translated as CASRNMGMGIQYF.